This passage covers 22 T cell receptor beta chains from one sample sequenced in a study of blood T cell repertoires in COVID-19. Profiled with immunoSEQ multiplex PCR; TCRdb holds only in-frame clones, not every one. The sample records tens of thousands of clones, less than 95% being singletons. Sample: peripheral blood. The receptors here all came from a man younger than 30 with COVID-19, enrolled during active disease.

This clone was picked up one time. This sequence joins TRBV18 and TRBJ2-7; TRBD2 matches at 12 bases. Trimming cost V 3 bases and J 6 bases; bases outside gene matches: 3. The CDR3 runs to 14 residues. CDR1 and CDR2 from the germline V gene are KGHSH and LQKENI. CDR3 nucleotide sequence: TGTGCCAGCTCACCTGGGACTAGCGGGTTCGAGCAGTACTTC. Translation gives CASSPGTSGFEQYF.

The rearrangement links TRBV11-2 to TRBJ2-5, with D unclear. The V gene's germline CDR1 is SGHAT and CDR2 FQNNGV. V was trimmed by 3 bases and J by 4 bases, leaving 9 bases between them. This CDR3 has 13 residues. The CDR3 here is CASSFGYGETQYF. Written as DNA, the CDR3 is TGTGCCAGCAGCTTCGGGTATGGAGAGACCCAGTACTTC. The variable domain in full, with the rest retrieved from reference TRBV11-2 and TRBJ2-5, is EAGVAQSPRYKIIEKRQSVAFWCNPISGHATLYWYQQILGQGPKLLIQFQNNGVVDDSQLPKDRFSAERLKGVDSTLKIQPAKLEDSAVYLCASSFGYGETQYFGPGTRLLVL.

The chain carries TRBV4-3 and TRBJ1-2; D may be TRBD1 (5 bases). The CDR3 covers 14 residues. Germline loops: CDR1 LGHNA, CDR2 YSLEER. Trimming removed 4 bases at V and 1 base at J, with 10 bases between. The CDR3 coding sequence is TGCGCCAGCAGCCCAGCGGGGGGTAACTATGGCTACACCTTC. It is translated as CASSPAGGNYGYTF.

This chain connects TRBV7-9 to TRBJ2-2; TRBD2 might be the D (7 bases). The CDR3 runs 16 residues. V lost 2 bases and J lost 7, with 17 bases in between. Germline assignment: CDR1 SEHNR and CDR2 FQNEAQ (reference sequence). The CDR3 sequence is CASSLPRGAPNGELFF. CDR3 bases: TGTGCCAGCAGCTTACCCCGGGGGGCGCCGAACGGGGAGCTGTTTTTT.

A few counts support this clone. The genes are TRBV28 and TRBJ1-1; D gene ambiguous. The CDR3 sequence is 13 residues long. Trimming took 5 bases from V and 6 from J, leaving 13 bases between them. Germline-derived CDR1 and CDR2 are MDHEN and SYDVKM. CDR3 nucleotides: TGTGCCAGCAGTCCGGGGTTCCCCCCTGAAGCTTTCTTT. As protein: CASSPGFPPEAFF.

The genes are TRBV2 and TRBJ1-1, with TRBD1 identical over 8 bases. Germline CDR1 SNHLY, CDR2 FYNNEI. The CDR3 contains 11 residues. V shed 8 bases and J 6 bases; nucleotides not matched to a gene: 2. In nucleotides, the CDR3 is TGTGCCAGCCGGACAGGGTCTGAAGCTTTCTTT. It encodes CASRTGSEAFF.

The V and J genes are TRBV28 and TRBJ1-1; the D is unclear. Trimming left V 5 bases short and J 0 bases short, with 13 bases between. The CDR3 spans 15 residues. Germline assignment: CDR1 MDHEN and CDR2 SYDVKM. This CDR3 is CASSPPGWVNTEAFF. CDR3 in DNA: TGTGCCAGCAGTCCCCCCGGGTGGGTGAACACTGAAGCTTTCTTT.

This clone came up a few times. This chain links TRBV4-3 with TRBJ2-7; no firm D call. The V gene lost 1 base and the J gene lost 0 bases, with 7 bases spanning the gap. Germline assignment: CDR1 LGHNA and CDR2 YSLEER. The CDR3 has 14 amino acids. The CDR3 sequence: CASSQGRSSYEQYF. The CDR3 DNA is TGCGCCAGCAGCCAAGGCCGGAGCTCCTACGAGCAGTACTTC.

This clone is a singleton in its sample. This sequence joins TRBV28 and TRBJ1-5; 8 nucleotides align to TRBD1. Germline values: CDR1 MDHEN, CDR2 SYDVKM. The CDR3 spans 15 residues. V trimming: 7 bases; J trimming: 3 bases; junction bases outside the gene matches: 8. The CDR3 DNA reads as TGTGCCAGCACCACCCAGGGGGCCCACAATCAGCCCCAGCATTTT. It specifies CASTTQGAHNQPQHF.

The rearrangement links TRBV11-2 to TRBJ2-7; D gene uncertain. The CDR3 covers 16 residues. Germline loops: CDR1 SGHAT, CDR2 FQNNGV. The V end lost 5 bases, the J end lost 6 bases, and 23 bases lay between the germline ends. CDR3 DNA: TGTGCCAGCAGCACCCTCCGAGGAGAACTTCGGCGCGAGCAGTACTTC. Protein sequence: CASSTLRGELRREQYF.

The V gene is TRBV6-2 or TRBV6-3, the J gene TRBJ1-5; D possibly corresponds to TRBD1 (5 bases). CDR3 length: 14 amino acids. In germline, CDR1 is MNHEY, CDR2 SVGEGT. V was cut by 2 bases and J by 5 bases, with 10 bases left in between. The CDR3 nucleotides read TGTGCCAGCAGTTACGGGGCAAGGGATCAGCCCCAGCATTTT. This codes for CASSYGARDQPQHF.

The chain has TRBV3-1 (or the pseudogene TRBV3-2) and TRBJ2-5; maybe TRBD1 (6 bases). Germline CDR1 and CDR2: LGHDT and YNNKEL (reference sequence). V was clipped by 7 bases and J by 3 bases, with 12 bases between them. The CDR3 extends over 13 amino acids. CDR3 protein: CASTQGSEETQYF. In nucleotides, the CDR3 is TGTGCCAGCACTCAGGGGTCCGAAGAGACCCAGTACTTC.

The chain uses TRBV9 and TRBJ1-1, with D uncertain. Germline V gene data show CDR1 as SGDLS and CDR2 as YYNGEE. Trimming pared 2 bases from V and 4 bases from J, leaving 9 bases between. CDR3 length: 13 amino acids. The CDR3 protein is CASSVTGSTEAFF. The CDR3 coding sequence is TGTGCCAGCAGCGTGACCGGGAGCACTGAAGCTTTCTTT.

This clone was seen once. V usage is TRBV19 and J usage is TRBJ1-5; 7 bases align to TRBD1. The CDR3 is made up of 13 amino acids. Germline values: CDR1 LNHDA, CDR2 SQIVND (reference sequence). V trimming: 5 bases; J trimming: 7 bases; junction bases outside the gene matches: 5. CDR3 sequence reads: CASSATGVQPQHF. DNA for the CDR3: TGTGCCAGTAGTGCTACAGGGGTCCAGCCCCAGCATTTT. Filled out from reference TRBV19 and TRBJ1-5, the complete variable domain reads DGGITQSPKYLFRKEGQNVTLSCEQNLNHDAMYWYRQDPGQGLRLIYYSQIVNDFQKGDIAEGYSVSREKKESFPLTVTSAQKNPTAFYLCASSATGVQPQHFGDGTRLSIL.

The chain is built from TRBV18 and TRBJ2-7, with TRBD1 identical over 8 bases. Unmatched junction bases numbered 7, after V lost 2 bases and J lost 1 base. Germline loops: CDR1 KGHSH, CDR2 LQKENI. CDR3 length: 16 residues. Written as DNA, the CDR3 is TGTGCCAGCTCACCATTGGCCGGGACAGGTTCCTACGAGCAGTACTTC. This codes for CASSPLAGTGSYEQYF.

This chain connects TRBV28 to TRBJ2-7; TRBD2 matches at 7 bases. The CDR3 is 14 residues long. The V gene end was trimmed by 5 bases and the J gene end by 0 bases; junction bases not matched to a gene: 4. Germline CDR1 is MDHEN and CDR2 is SYDVKM. The CDR3 DNA is TGTGCCAGCAGTCCCTCTAGCGGCTCCTACGAGCAGTACTTC. This codes for CASSPSSGSYEQYF.

The chain links TRBV11-2 to TRBJ2-7; TRBD2 matches 8 bases. Germline lookup yields CDR1 SGHAT and CDR2 FQNNGV. The V gene end was trimmed by 7 bases and the J gene end by 7 bases; junction bases not matched to a gene: 21. This CDR3 is 17 amino acids long. CDR3 in DNA: TGTGCCAGCACCCTCACGGGGGGGGGCTTCACCCACTTGGAGCAGTACTTC. It yields the protein CASTLTGGGFTHLEQYF. The whole variable domain, remainder taken from reference TRBV11-2 and TRBJ2-7, is EAGVAQSPRYKIIEKRQSVAFWCNPISGHATLYWYQQILGQGPKLLIQFQNNGVVDDSQLPKDRFSAERLKGVDSTLKIQPAKLEDSAVYLCASTLTGGGFTHLEQYFGPGTRLTVT.

The V and J genes are TRBV7-9 and TRBJ2-1; tentative D call: TRBD2 (6 bases). CDR3 size: 15 residues. Trimming pared 5 bases from V and 3 bases from J, leaving 14 bases between. Germline CDR1 reads SEHNR; CDR2 reads FQNEAQ (reference sequence). CDR3 DNA sequence: TGTGCCAGCAGCCTACAATGGGACTTCTACAATGAGCAGTTCTTC. It yields the protein CASSLQWDFYNEQFF.

This clone was counted only a few times. The CDR3 DNA sequence: TGTGCCAGCAGCGTCGAAGGGACAGCTGGAAACACCATATATTTT. As protein: CASSVEGTAGNTIYF. The V gene is TRBV9, the J gene TRBJ1-3; 7 positions agree with TRBD1. The CDR3 covers 15 residues. Germline V lookup: CDR1 SGDLS, CDR2 YYNGEE. The V and J ends lost 2 bases and 2 bases, in that order; junction bases with no gene match: 4.

The chain is built from TRBV7-2 and TRBJ1-5; the match to TRBD1 covers 9 bases. CDR1 is SGHTA and CDR2 is FQGNSA in the germline V gene. This CDR3 spans 15 amino acids. V trimming: 5 bases; J trimming: 5 bases; junction bases outside the gene matches: 7. The chain's CDR3 is CASSRTGGEDQPQHF. CDR3 DNA sequence: TGTGCCAGCAGCAGAACAGGGGGCGAGGATCAGCCCCAGCATTTT.

Only a few counts were recorded for this clone. The V call is TRBV27, the J call TRBJ2-7, with 10 positions matching TRBD2. Germline trimming cut 2 bases from V and 2 bases from J; bases unmatched to any gene: 0. CDR3 length: 14 amino acids. Germline CDR1 MNHEY, CDR2 SMNVEV (reference sequence). The CDR3 sequence is CASSLLAGAYEQYF. The DNA of the CDR3 is TGTGCCAGCAGTTTACTAGCGGGAGCCTACGAGCAGTACTTC.

This chain uses TRBV6-1 with TRBJ1-5, with a weak D call TRBD1 (6 bases). This CDR3 region has 14 residues. V was pared by 6 bases and J by 3 bases, with 12 bases between. Germline CDR1 and CDR2: MNHNS and SASEGT. The CDR3 reads CASRRGAANQPQHF. As DNA, the CDR3 is TGTGCCAGCAGGCGGGGGGCCGCCAATCAGCCCCAGCATTTT.